This T cell receptor beta chain was observed in a study of blood T cell repertoires in COVID-19. Sequencing was performed with immunoSEQ multiplex PCR; in TCRdb, only in-frame clones are kept and a portion is missing. This sample has roughly 350,000 clones, with under 95% found just once. The CDR3 has 15 amino acids. The V and J ends lost 0 bases and 7 bases respectively, with 15 bases between them. The germline V gene encodes CDR1 SNHLY and CDR2 FYNNEI. The sequence was obtained from a woman aged 30 to 39 who had recovered from COVID-19. The sample was PBMCs or T cells enriched from blood (not recorded which). J is TRBJ1-2 and V is TRBV2; D uncertain. The CDR3 here is CASSEAGPLTLGYTF. Written as DNA, the CDR3 is TGTGCCAGCAGTGAAGCTGGCCCCCTCACGCTTGGCTACACCTTC. The entire variable domain, with the rest obtained from reference TRBV2 and TRBJ1-2, is as follows: EPEVTQTPSHQVTQMGQEVILRCVPISNHLYFYWYRQILGQKVEFLVSFYNNEISEKSEIFDDQFSVERPDGSNFTLKIRSTKLEDSAMYFCASSEAGPLTLGYTFGSGTRLTVV.